Listed here are 6 T cell receptor beta chains from one sample, sequenced in a study of T-cell memory formation after mild COVID-19. In TCRdb, the 5' RACE reads were re-called with MiXCR into one record per CDR3 protein. The sample lists 200,000 to 300,000 distinct CDR3 sequences, 16% occurring once. Sequenced sample: PBMCs or a T cell subset sorted from them (not recorded which). These receptors were collected from a man between 18 and 29 years old who had mild COVID-19 (a few samples of this study predate the infection). Cell type and time point are not known.

Only a few counts were recorded for this clonotype. V usage is TRBV6-2 or TRBV6-3 and J usage is TRBJ2-7; a weak D match, TRBD2 (6 bases). The CDR3 runs to 16 residues. Per germline, CDR1 MNHEY and CDR2 SVGEGT. Trimming left V 2 bases short and J 4 bases short, with 18 bases between. The CDR3 here is CASSYGGRLARYEQYV. In nucleotides, the CDR3 is TGTGCCAGCAGTTACGGGGGGAGGCTAGCCCGGTACGAGCAGTACGTC.

The table lists this clonotype with a few counts. This chain uses TRBV10-3 with TRBJ2-3; 11 nucleotides agree with TRBD1. The CDR3 is made up of 14 amino acids. Germline V gene sequence: CDR1 ENHRY, CDR2 SYGVKD. V was clipped by 5 bases and J by 4 bases; unmatched bases: 2. CDR3 in amino acids: CAISRTGGADTQYF. The CDR3 DNA reads as TGTGCCATCAGTCGGACAGGGGGCGCAGATACGCAGTATTTT.

This clonotype was counted a few times. This chain uses TRBV9 with TRBJ1-2, with 9 bases that match TRBD1. The CDR3 is 14 amino acids. The V gene's germline CDR1 is SGDLS and CDR2 YYNGEE. The junction had 5 bases not matched to a gene; V was cut back by 4 bases and J by 4 bases. CDR3 loop: CASSTGTGTYGYTF. The CDR3 DNA reads as TGTGCCAGCAGCACCGGGACAGGGACCTATGGCTACACCTTC.

The chain combines TRBV12-3 or TRBV12-4 with TRBJ2-3; 9 positions agree with TRBD1. The CDR3 is 16 amino acids. After removal of 7 bases from V and 4 bases from J, the junction contained 12 bases not matched to a gene. CDR3 sequence (DNA): TGTGCCAGCATGGGGGGACAGGGATTAGGGCCAGATACGCAGTATTTT. Its protein is CASMGGQGLGPDTQYF.

The chain recombines TRBV4-3 with TRBJ2-6; D might be TRBD1 (5 bases). Trimming cost V 3 bases and J 2 bases, with 11 bases left between them. Germline V CDR1 and CDR2: LGHNA, YSLEER. The CDR3 runs 16 residues. CDR3 residues: CASSQEQVTGANVLTF. CDR3 sequence (DNA): TGCGCCAGCAGCCAGGAACAGGTGACTGGGGCCAACGTCCTGACTTTC.

This clonotype occurred a few times. The chain has TRBV20-1 and TRBJ2-3, with D perhaps TRBD2 (8 bases). The CDR3 extends over 17 amino acids. Germline values: CDR1 DFQATT, CDR2 SNEGSKA (reference sequence). The ends were cut back, 0 bases at V and 8 bases at J, with 24 bases in the middle. For the CDR3, the DNA is TGCAGTGCTAGAGACGGAAACTCGGGGGGGACAGAAGGTACGCAGTATTTT. It is translated as CSARDGNSGGTEGTQYF.